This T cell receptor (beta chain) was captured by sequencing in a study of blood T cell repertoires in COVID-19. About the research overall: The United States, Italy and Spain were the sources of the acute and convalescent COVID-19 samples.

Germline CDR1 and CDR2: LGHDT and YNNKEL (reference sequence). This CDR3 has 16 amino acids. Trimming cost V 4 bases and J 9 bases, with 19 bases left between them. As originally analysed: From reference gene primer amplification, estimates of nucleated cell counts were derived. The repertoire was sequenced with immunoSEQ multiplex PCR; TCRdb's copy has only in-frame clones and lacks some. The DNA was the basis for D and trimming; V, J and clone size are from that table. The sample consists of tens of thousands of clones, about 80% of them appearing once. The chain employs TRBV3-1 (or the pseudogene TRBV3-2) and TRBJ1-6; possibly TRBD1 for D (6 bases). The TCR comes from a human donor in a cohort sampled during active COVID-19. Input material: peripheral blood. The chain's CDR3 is CASSPPGGQQGSPLHF. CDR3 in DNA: TGTGCCAGCAGCCCTCCGGGCGGACAGCAGGGTTCACCCCTCCACTTT.